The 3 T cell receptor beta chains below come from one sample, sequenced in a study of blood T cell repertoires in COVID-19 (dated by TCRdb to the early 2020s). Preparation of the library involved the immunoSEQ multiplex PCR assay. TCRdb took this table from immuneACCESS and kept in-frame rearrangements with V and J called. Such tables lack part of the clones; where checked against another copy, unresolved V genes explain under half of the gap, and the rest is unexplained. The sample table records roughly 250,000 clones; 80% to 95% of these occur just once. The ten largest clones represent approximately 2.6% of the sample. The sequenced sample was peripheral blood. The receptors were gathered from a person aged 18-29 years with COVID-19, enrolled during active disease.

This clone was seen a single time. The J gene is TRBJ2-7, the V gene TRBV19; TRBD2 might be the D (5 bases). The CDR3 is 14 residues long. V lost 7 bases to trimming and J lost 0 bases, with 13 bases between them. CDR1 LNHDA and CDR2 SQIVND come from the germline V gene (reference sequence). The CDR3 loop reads CASNQRAGSYEQYF. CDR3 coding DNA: TGTGCCAGTAACCAAAGGGCGGGCTCCTACGAGCAGTACTTC.

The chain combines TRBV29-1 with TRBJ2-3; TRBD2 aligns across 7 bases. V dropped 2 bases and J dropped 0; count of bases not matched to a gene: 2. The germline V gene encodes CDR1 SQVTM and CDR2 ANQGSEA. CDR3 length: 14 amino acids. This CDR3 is CSVETSASTDTQYF. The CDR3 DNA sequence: TGCAGCGTTGAAACTAGCGCAAGCACAGATACGCAGTATTTT.

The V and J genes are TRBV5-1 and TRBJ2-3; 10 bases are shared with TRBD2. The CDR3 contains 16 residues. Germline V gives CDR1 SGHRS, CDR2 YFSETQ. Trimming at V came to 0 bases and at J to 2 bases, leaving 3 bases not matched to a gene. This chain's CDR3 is CASSLGTSGPTDTQYF. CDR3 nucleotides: TGCGCCAGCAGCTTGGGGACTAGCGGACCCACAGATACGCAGTATTTT.